This TCR beta chain was sequenced for a study of T cells after yellow fever vaccination. Study outcomes and limitations: Detected again after the booster were most primary-vaccination clones, at almost 97% CD4 and approximately 87% CD8. Sorted repertoires could include abundant contaminating clonotypes from bulk cells. Weaker in magnitude, the secondary response showed a faster peak on day 5 versus 15.

V was shortened by 2 bases and J by 10 bases, with 18 bases between the two germline ends. This CDR3 has 15 amino acids. Germline V CDR1 and CDR2: LGHNA, YSLEER. The authors made TCR cDNA by 5'RACE template switching, adding a universal primer site and UMIs. MiXCR was run by TCRdb on the 5' RACE reads, yielding one entry per CDR3 protein. The sample carries some 32,000 distinct CDR3 sequences, 3.5% to 5% recorded once. This clonotype was observed at least ten times. Its cognate antigen is unknown. The source was CD8+ T cells sorted from PBMCs, collected 5 days after the yellow fever booster vaccination. This chain connects TRBV4-3 to TRBJ2-1; D gene unclear. The source is a man aged 25 to 40 who received the YFV17D yellow fever vaccine. The CDR3 is CASSQSPTGLREQFF. DNA of the CDR3: TGCGCCAGCAGCCAATCCCCGACTGGCCTCAGGGAGCAGTTCTTC.